Following are 10 T cell receptor beta chains from one sample sequenced in a study of cytomegalovirus exposure and HLA in healthy donors. Profiling relied on immunoSEQ multiplex PCR, and the TCRdb table lists in-frame clones only, not all of them. The sample includes 65,000 to 95,000 clones, 80% to 95% of them seen just once. The sequencing input was PBMCs. These receptors were collected from a woman between 25 and 40 years old in good health and CMV-seronegative.

This clone appeared a single time. V gene TRBV29-1 combines with J gene TRBJ2-1, with D perhaps TRBD2 (8 bases). There are 13 residues in the CDR3. Germline V CDR1 and CDR2: SQVTM, ANQGSEA. Trimming removed 6 bases at V and 10 bases at J, with 19 bases between. The CDR3 nucleotides are TGCAGCGTGGGGATACAGGGGACTAGAGAGCAGTTCTTC. Its protein is CSVGIQGTREQFF.

V usage is TRBV7-2 and J usage is TRBJ2-5; 11 bases map to TRBD2. CDR1 and CDR2 (germline): SGHTA, FQGNSA. With V trimmed by 6 bases and J by 5 bases, 14 bases remained unmatched. This CDR3 is 17 amino acids long. CDR3 protein: CASRSGLAGGLWETQYF. The CDR3 coding sequence is TGTGCCAGCAGGTCAGGGCTAGCGGGAGGCCTATGGGAGACCCAGTACTTC.

The chain couples TRBV7-9 to TRBJ1-1; 9 positions agree with TRBD1. The J segment lost 1 base and the V segment lost 3 bases, leaving 9 bases of the junction unmatched. Germline loops: CDR1 SEHNR, CDR2 FQNEAQ (reference sequence). The length of the CDR3 is 17 residues. The CDR3, as DNA: TGTGCCAGCAGCTTTTCCGATCAGGGACAGGGGAACACTGAAGCTTTCTTT. It codes for CASSFSDQGQGNTEAFF.

The gene calls are TRBV27 and TRBJ2-1; the match to TRBD2 covers 11 bases. Germline lookup yields CDR1 MNHEY and CDR2 SMNVEV (reference sequence). Trimming cost V 8 bases and J 4 bases; bases outside gene matches: 13. This CDR3 has 17 residues. DNA for the CDR3: TGTGCCAGCTCCCCCCGCTCGGGACTAGCGGCGTACAATGAGCAGTTCTTC. Amino acids: CASSPRSGLAAYNEQFF.

The V call is TRBV11-2, the J call TRBJ1-1; D is unresolved. This CDR3 comprises 15 residues. Trimming removed 0 bases at V and 5 bases at J, with 13 bases between. Germline V gene lookup returns CDR1 SGHAT and CDR2 FQNNGV. The CDR3 loop is CASSLEPVSGTEAFF. In nucleotides, the CDR3 is TGTGCCAGCAGCTTAGAGCCAGTCTCGGGGACTGAAGCTTTCTTT.

J is TRBJ2-5 and V is TRBV4-1; maybe TRBD1 (7 bases). In germline, CDR1 is MGHRA, CDR2 YSYEKL. V was trimmed by 3 bases and J by 2 bases, leaving 22 bases between them. This CDR3 spans 18 amino acids. The CDR3 is CASSQDPYSTGTQETQYF. CDR3 coding DNA: TGCGCCAGCAGCCAGGACCCCTACTCGACAGGGACTCAAGAGACCCAGTACTTC.

V is TRBV6-1 and J is TRBJ1-2; 8 bases line up with TRBD1. Germline V gene sequence: CDR1 MNHNS, CDR2 SASEGT. CDR3 length: 14 residues. V was clipped by 4 bases and J by 4 bases; unmatched bases: 5. For the CDR3, the DNA is TGTGCCAGCAGTGGCACCGGGACAGGCTATGGCTACACCTTC. Translation: CASSGTGTGYGYTF.

This clone was observed a handful of times. The chain combines TRBV6-5 with TRBJ1-5; D ambiguous. Deletions cut 6 bases from V and 7 bases from J, with 13 bases between. Germline CDR1 and CDR2: MNHEY and SVGAGI. This CDR3 comprises 13 residues. The CDR3 loop reads CASRPGVGQPQHF. CDR3 nucleotide sequence: TGTGCCAGCAGGCCCGGGGTTGGCCAGCCCCAGCATTTT.

The chain couples TRBV9 to TRBJ1-2, with 9 bases identical to TRBD1. The V and J ends lost 3 bases and 7 bases, in that order; junction bases with no gene match: 13. Looked up from germline, CDR1 is SGDLS and CDR2 is YYNGEE. CDR3 length equals 16 residues. CDR3 nucleotide sequence: TGTGCCAGCAGCGAGGGGAGGAACAGGGGGCGGGGTGGCTACACCTTC. Amino acid sequence: CASSEGRNRGRGGYTF.

The chain couples TRBV6-5 to TRBJ2-4, with D perhaps matching TRBD1 (6 bases). CDR3 length equals 16 residues. V lost 3 bases to trimming and J lost 0 bases, with 12 bases between them. Germline assignment: CDR1 MNHEY and CDR2 SVGAGI. Here the CDR3 reads CASSYGGKGAKNIQYF. The CDR3 nucleotides read TGTGCCAGCAGTTATGGGGGCAAGGGAGCCAAAAACATTCAGTACTTC.